This T cell receptor beta chain was sequenced during a study of shared clonotypes between healthy human individuals. Healthy and HIV-negative, the adult donors had no recent acute infections or vaccinations. Replicate PCRs from sorted subsets contained approximately 220 ng DNA, which is 29,000 or so T cell genomes. Sequencing used immunoSEQ multiplex PCR; TCRdb keeps in-frame clones, though not all of them. The table shows approximately 700,000 clones, with less than 80% occurring only once. This CDR3 spans 17 amino acids. Trimming cost V 7 bases and J 4 bases; bases outside gene matches: 12. The germline gives CDR1 LNHDA, CDR2 SQIVND (reference sequence).

Sequences were obtained from memory CD4+ T cells sorted from blood. Specified subset: CD45RA-negative fraction. The chain carries TRBV19 and TRBJ1-3; 11 bases are a match to TRBD1. The TCR was taken from a woman in her 30s in good health. This CDR3 reads CASTDPRTGGVGNTIYF. The CDR3 DNA sequence: TGTGCCAGTACCGACCCCCGGACAGGGGGCGTGGGAAACACCATATATTTT. Full variable domain (rest looked up from reference TRBV19 and TRBJ1-3): DGGITQSPKYLFRKEGQNVTLSCEQNLNHDAMYWYRQDPGQGLRLIYYSQIVNDFQKGDIAEGYSVSREKKESFPLTVTSAQKNPTAFYLCASTDPRTGGVGNTIYFGEGSWLTVV.